The sample holds a few counts of the clone carrying this TCR beta chain. Its matching antigen is unknown. This specimen comes from a study of T cells in Graves' hyperthyroidism and ophthalmopathy. Overall study context: Before treatment of any kind, peripheral blood was taken at initial diagnosis. Points from the study as a whole: The authors' 13 V-J model separated ophthalmopathy from stable hyperthyroidism. Most clonotypes expanded in thyroid above 0.001 were likewise present in blood.

Template material for amplifying TCR beta CDR3 regions consisted of RNA transcripts. An initial round of RT-PCR targeting the TCR CDR3 relied on the HTBI primer set. MiXCR, applied by TCRdb to the multiplex PCR reads, yields one record per CDR3 protein. The table has hundreds of thousands of distinct CDR3 sequences, about 18% seen once. A Clinical Activity Score of at least 3, a NOSPECS grade of at least 4 and a duration under 3 months were recorded in the ophthalmopathy patients. Trimming left V 1 base short and J 0 bases short, with 12 bases between. CDR3 size: 16 residues. Germline V gene data show CDR1 as SGHVS and CDR2 as FNYEAQ.

This clonotype was sampled from a woman aged 60-75 years with Graves' ophthalmopathy. This chain links TRBV7-6 with TRBJ2-5; possibly TRBD2 for D (7 bases). Material for sequencing was blood. DNA for the CDR3: TGTGCCAGCAGCTTAGGGGAGGGGGAGTACCAAGAGACCCAGTACTTC. It codes for CASSLGEGEYQETQYF.